These 17 T cell receptor beta chains came from one sample sequenced in a study of cytomegalovirus exposure and HLA in healthy donors (dated 2017 in TCRdb). Library preparation employed the immunoSEQ multiplex PCR assay. For the multiplex PCR, a mixture combining 60 forward primers for TCR Vbeta segments and 13 reverse primers for TCR Jbeta segments was used. Drawn from immuneACCESS, this table holds only the in-frame rearrangements with V and J called that TCRdb kept. Clones are partly lost; checked studies trace under half to an unresolved V gene and leave the rest unexplained. This sample holds some 77,000 clones; roughly 85% were observed only once. 2.5% of the sample rests with the top ten. The sequenced sample consisted of PBMCs. The receptors were gathered from a man aged 30-40 years in good health and CMV-seronegative.

The chain employs TRBV5-4 and TRBJ2-5, with D possibly TRBD2 on 6 matching bases. V lost 4 bases and J 2 bases, leaving 12 bases between the germline ends. The CDR3 has 14 residues. Germline values: CDR1 SGHNT, CDR2 YYREEE (reference sequence). CDR3 DNA sequence: TGTGCCAGCAGCCCGGAGGGAGAACAAGAGACCCAGTACTTC. This translates into CASSPEGEQETQYF.

CDR3 coding DNA: TGTGCCAGCAGCGGGACAGGGCTAGGACAGCCCCAGCATTTT. This gives the protein CASSGTGLGQPQHF. The rearrangement links TRBV9 to TRBJ1-5, with TRBD1 matching over 8 bases. V gave up 3 bases and J gave up 7 bases; unmatched junction bases: 6. There are 14 residues in the CDR3. Germline CDR1 SGDLS, CDR2 YYNGEE.

The rearrangement joins TRBV7-8 to TRBJ2-5; 8 bases are shared with TRBD1. V lost 5 bases, J lost 2 bases, and 4 bases stayed unmatched. The CDR3 is 14 residues long. Germline V CDR1 and CDR2: SGHVS, FQNEAQ. CDR3 in DNA: TGTGCCAGCAGCACTGGGACAGGACAAGAGACCCAGTACTTC. This sequence encodes CASSTGTGQETQYF.

The table lists this clone with a count of one. The V call is TRBV5-1, the J call TRBJ2-1, with D possibly being TRBD2 (6 bases). The germline CDR1 and CDR2 sequences are SGHRS and YFSETQ. CDR3 length: 15 amino acids. Trimming stripped 4 bases from V and 0 bases from J, with 11 bases between. The CDR3: CASSPDGGSYNEQFF. The CDR3 coding sequence is TGCGCCAGCAGCCCGGACGGGGGCTCCTACAATGAGCAGTTCTTC.

This chain connects TRBV4-3 to TRBJ2-5; D gene uncertain. Near its end, the DNA agrees better with TRBJ2-7, so the J call may be wrong. The CDR3 extends over 15 amino acids. The germline V gene has CDR1 LGHNA and CDR2 YSLEER. The CDR3 DNA reads TGCGCCAGCAGCCAAGAATCGGTAAGCTCCTACGAGCAGTACTTC. This translates into CASSQESVSSYEQYF.

The V gene is TRBV4-1, the J gene TRBJ2-1; 10 bases align to TRBD2. Looked up from germline, CDR1 is MGHRA and CDR2 is YSYEKL. The CDR3 runs to 17 residues. The J segment lost 4 bases and the V segment lost 3 bases, leaving 9 bases of the junction unmatched. The CDR3 nucleotides are TGCGCCAGCAGCCATACTAGCGGGGAGGCGTTGTACAATGAGCAGTTCTTC. The encoded protein is CASSHTSGEALYNEQFF.

The chain carries TRBV28 and TRBJ1-5; D gene ambiguous. CDR3 length: 14 amino acids. Germline V gene sequence: CDR1 MDHEN, CDR2 SYDVKM. V lost 9 bases to trimming and J lost 0 bases, with 12 bases between them. The CDR3 loop is CASGLLGSNQPQHF. CDR3 DNA sequence: TGTGCCAGTGGACTACTCGGTAGCAATCAGCCCCAGCATTTT.

Only a few counts were recorded for this clone. The chain carries TRBV6-1 and TRBJ2-7; no clear D. V was trimmed by 7 bases and J by 4 bases, leaving 5 bases between them. Germline V CDR1 and CDR2: MNHNS, SASEGT. The length of the CDR3 is 10 residues. The CDR3 DNA reads as TGTGCCAGCAAGAGGTACGAGCAGTACTTC. It is translated as CASKRYEQYF.

The chain couples TRBV30 to TRBJ2-7; a weak D match, TRBD2 (5 bases). Germline V lookup: CDR1 GTSNPN, CDR2 SVGIG (reference sequence). This CDR3 comprises 12 residues. V was pared by 7 bases and J by 8 bases, with 18 bases between. As DNA, the CDR3 is TGTGCCTTTCTCGGACTGCCTCGAAAGCAGTACTTC. This gives the protein CAFLGLPRKQYF.

There are a few counts of this clone. The genes are TRBV25-1 and TRBJ2-2; D is perhaps TRBD2 (5 bases). Germline V gives CDR1 MGHDK, CDR2 SYGVNS. There are 14 residues in the CDR3. V dropped 5 bases and J dropped 4 bases, with 11 bases sitting between them. The CDR3: CASSQSSSTGELFF. The CDR3 DNA reads as TGTGCCAGCAGTCAGTCTAGCAGCACCGGGGAGCTGTTTTTT.

V usage is TRBV7-3 and J usage is TRBJ1-6; D is ambiguous. Germline assignment: CDR1 SGHTA and CDR2 FQGTGA. This CDR3 is 14 amino acids long. V was shortened by 3 bases and J by 5 bases, with 8 bases between the two germline ends. Here the CDR3 DNA reads TGTGCCAGCAGCTTCGGAACAGATAATTCACCCCTCCACTTT. Its protein product is CASSFGTDNSPLHF. The complete variable domain, with remaining parts taken from reference TRBV7-3 and TRBJ1-6, reads GAGVSQTPSNKVTEKGKYVELRCDPISGHTALYWYRQSLGQGPEFLIYFQGTGAADDSGLPNDRFFAVRPEGSVSTLKIQRTERGDSAVYLCASSFGTDNSPLHFGNGTRLTVT.

This rearrangement joins TRBV7-8 to TRBJ1-1; no definite D call. Germline CDR1 reads SGHVS; CDR2 reads FQNEAQ. The V gene lost 5 bases and the J gene lost 4 bases, with 14 bases spanning the gap. The CDR3 is 14 residues long. The CDR3 is CASSGGEGGTEAFF. The CDR3 coding sequence is TGTGCCAGCAGCGGTGGGGAGGGCGGCACTGAAGCTTTCTTT.

J is TRBJ2-5 and V is TRBV28; D is possibly TRBD1 (5 bases). V lost 6 bases and J 5 bases, leaving 16 bases between the germline ends. Per germline, CDR1 MDHEN and CDR2 SYDVKM. The CDR3 totals 14 residues. As DNA, the CDR3 is TGTGCCAGCAGGCGCCAGGGCGTCGGGGAGACCCAGTACTTC. Its protein product is CASRRQGVGETQYF.

The count of this clone is one. The chain couples TRBV6-5 to TRBJ2-3; maybe TRBD2 (5 bases). CDR3 length equals 15 residues. The germline V gene encodes CDR1 MNHEY and CDR2 SVGAGI. The V end was cut by 6 bases, the J end by 2 bases, with 15 bases between. CDR3 protein: CASSRTGINTDTQYF. In nucleotides, the CDR3 is TGTGCCAGCAGCCGAACCGGGATTAACACAGATACGCAGTATTTT.

This clone was counted only a few times. The chain is built from TRBV6-1 and TRBJ1-1; D ambiguous. Trimming took off 6 bases at V and 7 bases at J, with 15 bases between the two ends. Germline CDR1 is MNHNS and CDR2 is SASEGT. This CDR3 contains 13 residues. DNA for the CDR3: TGTGCCAGCAGGATCCTCTCTGTCGGTGAAGCTTTCTTT. It translates to CASRILSVGEAFF.

In its sample, this clone was seen a few times. The chain has TRBV27 and TRBJ2-7; 9 bases align to TRBD1. Germline CDR1 reads MNHEY; CDR2 reads SMNVEV (reference sequence). V gave up 4 bases and J gave up 7 bases; unmatched junction bases: 8. The CDR3 has 14 amino acids. The CDR3 DNA reads TGTGCCAGCAGTTCCTGGACAGGGGAAAGAGAGCAGTACTTC. Amino acid sequence: CASSSWTGEREQYF.

The chain carries TRBV2 and TRBJ2-5; TRBD2 is a possible D gene (6 bases). The CDR3 totals 13 residues. CDR1 SNHLY and CDR2 FYNNEI come from the germline V gene. The germline V and J ends were trimmed by 1 base and 7 bases, with 10 bases remaining between them. The CDR3 loop is CASSEGGDATQYF. The CDR3 bases are TGTGCCAGCAGTGAAGGGGGGGACGCGACCCAGTACTTC.